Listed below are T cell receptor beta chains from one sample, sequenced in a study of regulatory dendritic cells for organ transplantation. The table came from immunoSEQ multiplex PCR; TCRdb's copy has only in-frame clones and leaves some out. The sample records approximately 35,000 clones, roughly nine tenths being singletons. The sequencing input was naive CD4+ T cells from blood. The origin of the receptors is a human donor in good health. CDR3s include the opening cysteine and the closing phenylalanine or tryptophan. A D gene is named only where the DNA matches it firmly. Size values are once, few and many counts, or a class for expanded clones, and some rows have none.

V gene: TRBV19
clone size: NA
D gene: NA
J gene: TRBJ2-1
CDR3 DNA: TGTGCCAGTAGTCAGGACAGAAGCTCCTACAATGAGCAGTTCTTC
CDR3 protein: CASSQDRSSYNEQFF

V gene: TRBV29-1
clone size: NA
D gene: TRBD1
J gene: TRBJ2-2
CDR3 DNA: TGCAGCGCCGTCGGACAGGGCGGCGGGGAGCTGTTTTTT
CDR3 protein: CSAVGQGGGELFF

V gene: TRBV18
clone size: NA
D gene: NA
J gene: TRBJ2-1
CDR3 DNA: TGTGCCAGCTCACCAAAAACATGGGGTGAGCAGTTCTTC
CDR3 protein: CASSPKTWGEQFF

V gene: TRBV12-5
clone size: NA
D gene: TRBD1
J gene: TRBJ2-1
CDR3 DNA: TGTGCTAGTGGTTTGGTCCTCGGACAGGGGTACAATGAGCAGTTCTTC
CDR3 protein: CASGLVLGQGYNEQFF

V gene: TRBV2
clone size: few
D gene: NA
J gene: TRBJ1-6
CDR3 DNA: TGTGCCAGCAGCAGGGAGGGACAAGGATCACCCCTCCACTTT
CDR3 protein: CASSREGQGSPLHF

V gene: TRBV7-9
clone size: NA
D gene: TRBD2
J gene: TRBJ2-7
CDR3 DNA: TGTGCCAGCAGCGATGTAGCGGGAGATCCCTACGAGCAGTACTTC
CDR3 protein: CASSDVAGDPYEQYF

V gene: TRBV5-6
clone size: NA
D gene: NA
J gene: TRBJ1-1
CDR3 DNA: TGTGCCAGCAGCTTGGGGTGGCGACACACCAACACTGAAGCTTTCTTT
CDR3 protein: CASSLGWRHTNTEAFF

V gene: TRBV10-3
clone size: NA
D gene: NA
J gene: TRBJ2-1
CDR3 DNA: TGTGCCATCACGAACCAGGAAGGGGCTGAGCAGTTCTTC
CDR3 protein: CAITNQEGAEQFF

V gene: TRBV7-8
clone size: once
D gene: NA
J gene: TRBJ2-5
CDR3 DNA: TGTGCCAGCAGCTTAGCTCTTGCAGGGAGAAAAGAGACCCAGTACTTC
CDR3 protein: CASSLALAGRKETQYF

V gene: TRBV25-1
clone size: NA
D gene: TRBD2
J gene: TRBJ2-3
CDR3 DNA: TGTGCCAGCAGTGAATGGCGGGGAGGGAGAACAGATACGCAGTATTTT
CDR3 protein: CASSEWRGGRTDTQYF

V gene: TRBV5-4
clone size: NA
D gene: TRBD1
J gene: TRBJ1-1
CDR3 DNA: TGTGCCAGCAGCTTGACCTCGTGGGCCAGGGGGAGCGAAGCTTTCTTT
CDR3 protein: CASSLTSWARGSEAFF

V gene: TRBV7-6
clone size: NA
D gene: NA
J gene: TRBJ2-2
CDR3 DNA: TGTGCCAGCAGCTTAGTTGCTACGAACACCGGGGAGCTGTTTTTT
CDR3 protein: CASSLVATNTGELFF

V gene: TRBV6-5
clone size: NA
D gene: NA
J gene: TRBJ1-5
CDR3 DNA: TGTGCCAGCAGTTCGTCCAGCGGCAATCAGCCCCAGCATTTT
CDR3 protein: CASSSSSGNQPQHF

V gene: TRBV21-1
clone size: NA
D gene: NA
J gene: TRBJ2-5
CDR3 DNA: TGTGCCAGCAGGCATAAGCGGACAGGGGGCATAGAGACCCAGTACTTC
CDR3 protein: CASRHKRTGGIETQYF

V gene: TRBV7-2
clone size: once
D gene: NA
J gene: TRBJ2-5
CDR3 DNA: TGTGCCAGCAGCCCGCAAACCCTGGAGACCCAGTACTTC
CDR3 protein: CASSPQTLETQYF

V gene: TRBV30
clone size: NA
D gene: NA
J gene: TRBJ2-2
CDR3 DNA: TGTGCCTGGAAGGCCACCGGGGAGCTGTTTTTT
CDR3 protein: CAWKATGELFF

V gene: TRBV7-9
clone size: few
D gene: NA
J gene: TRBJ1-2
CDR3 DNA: TGTGCCAGCAGCTTAGAGGGCAGGGCTGGCTACACCTTC
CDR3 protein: CASSLEGRAGYTF

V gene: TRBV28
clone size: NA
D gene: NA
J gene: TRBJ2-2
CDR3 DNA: TGTGCCAGCAGTTCCCCGCGCTTAGCAGGGGCTGGCGGGGAGCTGTTTTTT
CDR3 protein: CASSSPRLAGAGGELFF

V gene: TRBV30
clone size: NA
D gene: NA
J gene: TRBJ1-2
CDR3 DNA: TGTGCCTGGAGCCAGTCCGTTGCCGGCTACACCTTC
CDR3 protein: CAWSQSVAGYTF

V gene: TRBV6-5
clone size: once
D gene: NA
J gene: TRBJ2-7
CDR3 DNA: TGTGCCAGCAGTCAAACCCCCACAGGGAGCTACGAGCAGTACTTC
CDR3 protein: CASSQTPTGSYEQYF

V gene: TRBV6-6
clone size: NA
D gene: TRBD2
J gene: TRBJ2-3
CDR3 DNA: TGTGCCAGCAGTTTCAGCGGGACCCCACGAGATACGCAGTATTTT
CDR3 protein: CASSFSGTPRDTQYF

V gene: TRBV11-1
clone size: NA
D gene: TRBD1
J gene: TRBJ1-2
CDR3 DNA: TGTGCCAGCAGCTCACTACGAGACAGGGCCCGCTTCTATGGCTACACCTTC
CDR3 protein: CASSSLRDRARFYGYTF

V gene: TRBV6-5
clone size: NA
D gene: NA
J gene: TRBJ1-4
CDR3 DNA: TGTGCCAGCAACCCAGGCGGGGAATCGAGTGAAAAACTGTTTTTT
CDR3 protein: CASNPGGESSEKLFF

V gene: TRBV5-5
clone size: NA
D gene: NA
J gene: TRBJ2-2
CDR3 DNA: TGTGCCAGCAGCTTGTATGCAGCTGGTACCGTCCCCGGGGAGCTGTTTTTT
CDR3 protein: CASSLYAAGTVPGELFF

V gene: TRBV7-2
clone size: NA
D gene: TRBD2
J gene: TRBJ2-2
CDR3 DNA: TGTGCCGAAAAAGCAGCGGGAGGGCCCTCTACCGGGGAGCTGTTTTTT
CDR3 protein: CAEKAAGGPSTGELFF

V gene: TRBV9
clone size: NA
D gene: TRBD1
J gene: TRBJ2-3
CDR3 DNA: TGTGCCAGCAGCTTCCAGGGGGTAGGGGATACGCAGTATTTT
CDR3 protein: CASSFQGVGDTQYF

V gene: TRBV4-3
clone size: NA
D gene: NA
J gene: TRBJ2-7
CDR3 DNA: TGCGCCAGCAGCCTCTCCGTGGGTCCTCGGGAGCAGTACTTC
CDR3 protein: CASSLSVGPREQYF

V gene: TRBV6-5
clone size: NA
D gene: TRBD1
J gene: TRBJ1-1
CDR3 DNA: TGTGCCAGCAGCCGGGACAGTAATGCTGAAGCTTTCTTT
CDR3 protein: CASSRDSNAEAFF

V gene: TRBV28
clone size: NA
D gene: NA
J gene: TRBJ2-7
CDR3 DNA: TGTGCCAGCAGTTTATTGGACAGAAACTCCTACGAGCAGTACTTC
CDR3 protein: CASSLLDRNSYEQYF

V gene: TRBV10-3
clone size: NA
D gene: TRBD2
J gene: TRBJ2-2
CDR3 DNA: TGTGCCATCAGTGGACTAGCGGGAAACGGTTACACCGGGGAGCTGTTTTTT
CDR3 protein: CAISGLAGNGYTGELFF

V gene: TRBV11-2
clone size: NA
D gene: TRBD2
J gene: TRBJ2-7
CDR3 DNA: TGTGCCAGCAGCGTAACTAGCGGCCTCCCCTACGAGCAGTACTTC
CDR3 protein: CASSVTSGLPYEQYF

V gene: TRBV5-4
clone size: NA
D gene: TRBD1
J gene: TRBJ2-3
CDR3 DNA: TGTGCCAGCAGCTTGGGGGGGACAGTGGGTACAGATACGCAGTATTTT
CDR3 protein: CASSLGGTVGTDTQYF

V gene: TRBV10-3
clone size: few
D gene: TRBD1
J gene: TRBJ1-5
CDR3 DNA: TGTGCCATCAGCGAAGGACAGGTATCCAATCAGCCCCAGCATTTT
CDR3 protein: CAISEGQVSNQPQHF

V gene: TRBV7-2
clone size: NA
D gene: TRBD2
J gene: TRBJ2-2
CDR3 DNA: TGTGCCAGCACCCCTGGCGGGAGGTTGACCGGGGAGCTGTTTTTT
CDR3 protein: CASTPGGRLTGELFF

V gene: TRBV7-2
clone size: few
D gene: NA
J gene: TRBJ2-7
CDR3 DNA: TGTGCCAGCAGCTTAGACAGGCCAGGGGAGCAGTACTTC
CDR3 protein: CASSLDRPGEQYF

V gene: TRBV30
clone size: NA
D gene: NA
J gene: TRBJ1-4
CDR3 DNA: TGTGCCTGGAATGAGGGGACGCGGGCCTCGTCCGTCTCGAGACTGTTTTTT
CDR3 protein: CAWNEGTRASSVSRLFF

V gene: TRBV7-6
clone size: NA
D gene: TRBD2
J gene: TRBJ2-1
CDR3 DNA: TGTGCCAGCAGCTTGCGGGGGGTCTACAATGAGCAGTTCTTC
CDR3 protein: CASSLRGVYNEQFF

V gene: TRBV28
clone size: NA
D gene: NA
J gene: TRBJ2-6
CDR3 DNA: TGTGCCAGCAGCTCTGACTCTGGGGCCAACGTCCTGACTTTC
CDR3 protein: CASSSDSGANVLTF

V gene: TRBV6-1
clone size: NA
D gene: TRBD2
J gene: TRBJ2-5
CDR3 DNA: TGTGCCAGCAGTGAAAAGGGTAGCGGGGGGCGACCGTATACCCAGTACTTC
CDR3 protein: CASSEKGSGGRPYTQYF

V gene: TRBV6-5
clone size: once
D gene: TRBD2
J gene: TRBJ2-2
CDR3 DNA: TGTGCCAGCAGTCGGGAGCGGGGGGGGAACGGGGAGCTGTTTTTT
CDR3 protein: CASSRERGGNGELFF

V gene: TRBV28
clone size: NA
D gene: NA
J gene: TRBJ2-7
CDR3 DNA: TGTGCCAGCCTCGTGACGCGGGGCAGGGGGAGCGAGCAGTACTTC
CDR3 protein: CASLVTRGRGSEQYF

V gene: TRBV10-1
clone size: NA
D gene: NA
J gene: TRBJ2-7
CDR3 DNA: TGCGCCAGCAGTGAAGAACAGGGTAGGCTCGGCGAGCAGTACTTC
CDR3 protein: CASSEEQGRLGEQYF

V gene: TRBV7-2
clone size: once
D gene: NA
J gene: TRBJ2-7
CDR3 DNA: TGTGCCAGCAGCTTGGACGGGAACTCCTACGAGCAGTACTTC
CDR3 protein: CASSLDGNSYEQYF

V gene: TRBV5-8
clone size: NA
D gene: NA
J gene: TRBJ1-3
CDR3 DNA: TGTGCCAGCAGCTTGGGGTTGGCCTCCTCTGGAAACACCATATATTTT
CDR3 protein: CASSLGLASSGNTIYF

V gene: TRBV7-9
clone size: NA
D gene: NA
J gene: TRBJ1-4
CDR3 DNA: TGTGCCAGCAGCTTGGCCGGTAATGAAAAACTGTTTTTT
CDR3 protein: CASSLAGNEKLFF

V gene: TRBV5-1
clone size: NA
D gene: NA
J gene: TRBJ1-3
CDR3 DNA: TGCGCCAGCAGCTTGGGGGTCCAGGGAGGAAACACCATATATTTT
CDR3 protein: CASSLGVQGGNTIYF

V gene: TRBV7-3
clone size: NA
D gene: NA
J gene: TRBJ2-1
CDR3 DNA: TGTGCCAGCAGCCCACGGCGGTCCAGTGAGCAGTTCTTC
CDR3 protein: CASSPRRSSEQFF

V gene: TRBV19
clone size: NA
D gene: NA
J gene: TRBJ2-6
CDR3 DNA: TGTGCCAGTAGTAACCCCTCCTCTGGGGCCAACGTCCTGACTTTC
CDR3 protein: CASSNPSSGANVLTF

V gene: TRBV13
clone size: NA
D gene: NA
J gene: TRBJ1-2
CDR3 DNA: TGTGCCATCCCTGAGACTAACTATGGCTACACCTTC
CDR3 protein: CAIPETNYGYTF

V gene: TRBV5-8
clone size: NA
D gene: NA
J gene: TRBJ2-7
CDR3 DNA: TGTGCCAGCAGCTTGGGAGGATCAGGGGCGCTGCAGTACTTC
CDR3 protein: CASSLGGSGALQYF

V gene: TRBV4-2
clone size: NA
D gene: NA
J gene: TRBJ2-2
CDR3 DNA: TGTGCCAGCAGCCAAGTCGCGGTGGTAGCGATCACCGGGGAGCTGTTTTTT
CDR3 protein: CASSQVAVVAITGELFF

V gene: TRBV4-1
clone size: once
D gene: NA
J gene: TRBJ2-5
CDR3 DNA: TGCGCCAGCAGCCAAGTGGGGTGGGGCCAAGAGACCCAGTACTTC
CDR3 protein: CASSQVGWGQETQYF

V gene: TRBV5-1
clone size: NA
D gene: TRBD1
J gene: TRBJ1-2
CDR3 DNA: TGCGCCAGCAGCTCACGACAGGGGTCTAACTATGGCTACACCTTC
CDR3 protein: CASSSRQGSNYGYTF

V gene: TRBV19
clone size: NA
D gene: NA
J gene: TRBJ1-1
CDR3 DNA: TGTGCCAGTACTTGGGACCGGGGTGGCACTGAAGCTTTCTTT
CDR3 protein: CASTWDRGGTEAFF

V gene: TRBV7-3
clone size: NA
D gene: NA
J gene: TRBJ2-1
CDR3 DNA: TGTGCCAGCAGAGCCGACTTGGGAGGTATCGGAGAGCAGTTCTTC
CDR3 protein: CASRADLGGIGEQFF

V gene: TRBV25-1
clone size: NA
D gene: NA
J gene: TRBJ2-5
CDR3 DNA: TGTGCCAGCAGTGAATATACGGGACCACAAGAGACCCAGTACTTC
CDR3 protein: CASSEYTGPQETQYF